These T cell receptor beta chains were read from a single sample in a study of Graves' ophthalmopathy and Graves' hyperthyroidism. Each CDR3 protein is one row after TCRdb ran MiXCR on the multiplex PCR reads. The sample includes hundreds of thousands of distinct CDR3 sequences, under 50% seen only once; the top ten take more than 2.5%. Material: peripheral blood. The receptors originated from an adult man with Graves' ophthalmopathy. CDR3s include the opening cysteine and the closing phenylalanine or tryptophan. A D gene is named only where the DNA matches it firmly. Clone size is not always given. Where it is, it says once, few, many or a class for expanded clones.

>NA|NA|TRBJ2-5|TRBV7-2
TGTGCCAGCAGCGTTGGGGAACGGGAGACCCAGTACTTC
CASSVGERETQYF
>NA|few|TRBJ1-5|TRBV30
TGTGCCTGTGACCGAAAGAGCAATCAGCCCCAGCATTTT
CACDRKSNQPQHF
>NA|NA|TRBJ1-4|TRBV7-9
TGTGCCAGCAGCTTACAGGACAGTGAAAAACTGTTTTTT
CASSLQDSEKLFF
>NA|many|TRBJ2-5|TRBV20-1
TGCAGTGCTAGAGACGGGGCGGGTCAAGAGACCCAGTACTTC
CSARDGAGQETQYF
>NA|many|TRBJ2-5|TRBV6-5
TGTGCCAGCAGTTACTGGGAGGTAGAGACCCAGTACTTC
CASSYWEVETQYF
>NA|NA|TRBJ1-1|TRBV10-2
TGTGCCAGCACTCCAACAGGGACGGCCACTGAAGCTTTCTTT
CASTPTGTATEAFF
>NA|many|TRBJ1-1|TRBV11-2
TGTGCCAGCAGCTTAGGTGGGGTTGCTGAAGCTTTCTTT
CASSLGGVAEAFF
>TRBD1|few|TRBJ1-2|TRBV6-6
TGTGCCAGCAGTCTCCCTACGGGACAGAACTATGGCTACACCTTC
CASSLPTGQNYGYTF
>NA|NA|TRBJ2-7|TRBV10-3
TGTGCCATCACCGAGCAGTACTTC
CAITEQYF
>NA|NA|TRBJ1-5|TRBV15
TGTGCCACCAGCAGTGTGCAGGTGAGGGGCCATCAGCCCCAGCATTTT
CATSSVQVRGHQPQHF
>NA|few|TRBJ2-1|TRBV7-2
TGTGCCAGCAGCTTAGAAGGGGTGTCCTACAATGAGCAGTTCTTC
CASSLEGVSYNEQFF
>NA|NA|TRBJ1-1|TRBV7-2
TGTGCCAGCAGCTTAGCGCGGGTCGCTTTCTTT
CASSLARVAFF
>NA|once|TRBJ2-6|TRBV7-8
TGTGCCAGCAGCCACACAAGGGACAGGGCCAACGTCCTGACTTTC
CASSHTRDRANVLTF
>NA|many|TRBJ1-2|TRBV2
TGTGCCAGCAGGCGGGCAGGGGTTAATCTCTATGGCTACACCTTC
CASRRAGVNLYGYTF
>NA|NA|TRBJ2-2|TRBV6-6
TGTGCCAGCAGTTACCTCCAGGGGACCGGGGAGCTGTTTTTT
CASSYLQGTGELFF
>NA|NA|TRBJ2-7|TRBV6-2/TRBV6-3
TGTGCCAGCCTACAACCTAGGATTTCCTACGAGCAGTACTTC
CASLQPRISYEQYF
>NA|once|TRBJ1-2|TRBV9
TGTGCCAGCAGCGTCGGGTCTAGCGGCTACACCTTC
CASSVGSSGYTF
>NA|NA|TRBJ2-3|TRBV2
TGTGCCAGCACACAGGGCAGTGGAACAGATACGCAGTATTTT
CASTQGSGTDTQYF
>NA|NA|TRBJ2-2|TRBV19
TGTGCCAGTAGTATCAGACCAAACACCGGGGAGCTGTTTTTT
CASSIRPNTGELFF
>TRBD1|NA|TRBJ2-1|TRBV12-5
TGTGCCAGCAGCTTAGGACAGGGGGGCGAGCAGTTCTTC
CASSLGQGGEQFF
>TRBD1|many|TRBJ1-1|TRBV19
TGTGCCAGTGCGCAAGACAGGGTGGTTACTGAAGCTTTCTTT
CASAQDRVVTEAFF
>NA|few|TRBJ1-5|TRBV19
TGTGCCAGTGATTTTTGGGCCCGGGACATTACACACAATCAGCCCCAGCATTTT
CASDFWARDITHNQPQHF
>NA|many|TRBJ1-5|TRBV9
TGTGCCAGCAGCGGACACGGGGCAGCTAATCAGCCCCAGCATTTT
CASSGHGAANQPQHF
>TRBD2|many|TRBJ2-7|TRBV7-9
TGTGCCAGCAGCTCTAGCGGGAGGTTCCTCTACGACGAGCAGTACTTC
CASSSSGRFLYDEQYF
>NA|many|TRBJ2-7|TRBV12-3/TRBV12-4
TGTGCCAGCAGTTTGAGGGGCCACGAGCAGTACTTC
CASSLRGHEQYF
>NA|NA|TRBJ1-2|TRBV29-1
TGCAGCATGGACAGAACTAACTATGGCTACACCTTC
CSMDRTNYGYTF
>TRBD1|few|TRBJ2-7|TRBV11-2
TGTGCCAGCAGCGCCGGGACAGGACACTCCTACGAGCAGTACTTC
CASSAGTGHSYEQYF
>NA|NA|TRBJ2-2|TRBV7-8
TGTGCCAGCAGCTCCCGCTTCAGGGTTAGCACCGGGGAGCTGTTTTTT
CASSSRFRVSTGELFF
>NA|many|TRBJ2-5|TRBV7-9
TGTGCCAGCAGTTTTACTCAGGGAAGTGGGCGAGAGACCCAGTACTTC
CASSFTQGSGRETQYF
>NA|many|TRBJ2-7|TRBV24-1
TGTGCCACCAGTGATCCGAAGAGGAACGAGCAGTACTTC
CATSDPKRNEQYF
>TRBD1|NA|TRBJ1-4|TRBV7-2
TGTGCCAGCAGCTCCCGGACAGGGAACGAAAAACTGTTTTTT
CASSSRTGNEKLFF
>NA|many|TRBJ2-2|TRBV19
TGTGCCAGTAGCGACTTAACTATGAACACCGGGGAGCTGTTTTTT
CASSDLTMNTGELFF
>NA|many|TRBJ2-5|TRBV20-1
TGCAGTGCTAGCGGGAGTGTGTTGGAGACCCAGTACTTC
CSASGSVLETQYF
>NA|NA|TRBJ1-2|TRBV10-3
TGTGCCATCAGTGAGGGCGCTAACTATGGCTACACCTTC
CAISEGANYGYTF
>TRBD2|many|TRBJ2-7|TRBV9
TGTGCCAGCAGCCCCAGCGGGGGGTACTACGAGCAGTACTTC
CASSPSGGYYEQYF
>NA|NA|TRBJ2-3|TRBV7-2
TGTGCCACAGACCGGGACTCTAATTCCGCAGATACGCAGTATTTT
CATDRDSNSADTQYF
>NA|many|TRBJ1-3|TRBV9
TGTGCCAGCAGCGTAGGCATCTTCTCTGGAAACACCATATATTTT
CASSVGIFSGNTIYF
>NA|NA|TRBJ1-1|TRBV9
TGTGCCAGCAGCGCCCCTCGGGACGGCATGAACACTGAAGCTTTCTTT
CASSAPRDGMNTEAFF
>TRBD1|NA|TRBJ2-7|TRBV11-2
TGTGCCAGCAGCTGGGACCCGGGACAGGCCAACGAGCAGTACTTC
CASSWDPGQANEQYF
>TRBD1|NA|TRBJ2-7|TRBV7-8
TGTGCCAGCAGCTACCCAGGCGGGACAGGGGACCACGAGCAGTACTTC
CASSYPGGTGDHEQYF
>TRBD2|NA|TRBJ2-5|TRBV6-5
TGTGCCAGCAGATCTATTAGCGGGGGGGCCAGAAAAGAGACCCAGTACTTC
CASRSISGGARKETQYF
>TRBD1|NA|TRBJ2-3|TRBV5-5
TGTGCCAGCAGCTCGGACAGGGGGCGGCTTGGAGATACGCAGTATTTT
CASSSDRGRLGDTQYF